One and the same sample provided the 24 T cell receptor beta chains below, sequenced in a study of cytomegalovirus exposure and HLA in healthy donors. Use of 60 Vbeta and 13 Jbeta primers characterized the PCR. The method was immunoSEQ multiplex PCR; TCRdb's version includes in-frame clones alone and lacks a portion of them. Of 220,000 or so clones listed, about 77% were seen once; the top ten hold under 2%. The sample consisted of PBMCs. The receptors come from a woman aged 25 to 39 in good health and CMV-seronegative.

This sequence joins TRBV5-5 and TRBJ2-7; weak D call: TRBD1 (6 bases). CDR1 and CDR2 (germline): SGHKS, YYEKEE (reference sequence). Trimming shortened V by 2 bases and J by 0 bases, and 18 bases separated the two germline ends. This CDR3 has 17 residues. DNA of the CDR3: TGTGCCAGCAGCTTTGGGTTGGGGGCACCGAGCTCCTACGAGCAGTACTTC. It codes for CASSFGLGAPSSYEQYF.

The chain carries TRBV6-1 and TRBJ1-1; possibly TRBD1 for D (5 bases). The length of the CDR3 is 14 residues. V was trimmed by 2 bases and J by 4 bases, leaving 11 bases between them. The germline V gene encodes CDR1 MNHNS and CDR2 SASEGT. The CDR3 is CASSEQGGSTEAFF. The CDR3 coding sequence is TGTGCCAGCAGTGAACAGGGAGGGAGCACTGAAGCTTTCTTT.

The CDR3 nucleotides read TGTGCCAGCAGTCCCAATCAGGCTCAAGAGACCCAGTACTTC. Protein: CASSPNQAQETQYF. V gene TRBV11-2 combines with J gene TRBJ2-5; D gene uncertain. The CDR3 runs 14 residues. Trimming pared 6 bases from V and 2 bases from J, leaving 13 bases between. Germline CDR1 and CDR2: SGHAT and FQNNGV.

This clone was seen a single time. The chain carries TRBV29-1 and TRBJ1-2, with a weak D call TRBD1 (5 bases). Per the germline V gene, CDR1 is SQVTM and CDR2 is ANQGSEA. V gave up 1 base and J gave up 4 bases, with 13 bases separating them. The CDR3 totals 14 residues. CDR3 nucleotides: TGCAGCGTTGAAGTCCGGGACGGGGGCTATGGCTACACCTTC. Encoded protein: CSVEVRDGGYGYTF.

The rearrangement links TRBV5-6 to TRBJ2-3; D is perhaps TRBD1 (6 bases). The germline V gene has CDR1 SGHDT and CDR2 YYEEEE. The CDR3 is 14 residues long. Between the trimmed V and J ends, which lost 4 bases and 0 bases, there was a span of 9 bases. CDR3 in DNA: TGTGCCAGCAGCGTCAGGGGTAGCACAGATACGCAGTATTTT. Its protein product is CASSVRGSTDTQYF.

The chain couples TRBV5-1 to TRBJ2-7; D perhaps matches TRBD2 (5 bases). The V end lost 1 base, the J end lost 12 bases, and 8 bases lay between the germline ends. Germline V lookup: CDR1 SGHRS, CDR2 YFSETQ. The CDR3 has 10 amino acids. CDR3 in amino acids: CASSLSEGYF. CDR3 bases: TGCGCCAGCAGCTTGTCCGAGGGGTACTTC.

V and J are TRBV11-2 and TRBJ2-5; D remains ambiguous. CDR3 size: 13 residues. V dropped 1 base and J dropped 4 bases, with 7 bases sitting between them. CDR1 SGHAT and CDR2 FQNNGV come from the germline V gene. CDR3 in amino acids: CASSLGPRETQYF. For the CDR3, the DNA is TGTGCCAGCAGCTTAGGTCCGAGAGAGACCCAGTACTTC. The full variable domain, completed using reference TRBV11-2 and TRBJ2-5, is EAGVAQSPRYKIIEKRQSVAFWCNPISGHATLYWYQQILGQGPKLLIQFQNNGVVDDSQLPKDRFSAERLKGVDSTLKIQPAKLEDSAVYLCASSLGPRETQYFGPGTRLLVL.

This sequence joins TRBV21-1 and TRBJ2-6; the D call TRBD1 from the table was never checked on the DNA. TRBV21-1 is reported as a pseudogene. CDR3 length equals 18 residues. This CDR3 is CASRFGLSRDPGANVLTF. The CDR3 coding sequence is TGTGCCAGCAGATTTGGCCTAAGCAGGGATCCTGGGGCCAACGTCCTGACTTTC.

V is TRBV2 and J is TRBJ2-1, with TRBD2 matching 12 bases. CDR3 length: 13 residues. V was clipped by 10 bases and J by 9 bases; unmatched bases: 7. Germline V CDR1 and CDR2: SNHLY, FYNNEI. DNA of the CDR3: TGTGCCAACGCTAGCGGGAGGGCGGTTGAGCAGTTCTTC. Protein product: CANASGRAVEQFF.

A note on this clone: This CDR3 is also generated by other DNA sequences in the sample. The genes are TRBV4-1 and TRBJ2-7, with TRBD1 as a possible D gene (5 bases). Germline V lookup: CDR1 MGHRA, CDR2 YSYEKL. This CDR3 has 16 amino acids. The ends were cut back, 0 bases at V and 2 bases at J, with 14 bases in the middle. The CDR3 sequence is CASSQDGADRTYEQYF. The DNA for the CDR3 is TGCGCCAGCAGCCAAGATGGGGCGGATAGAACCTACGAGCAGTACTTC.

The V call is TRBV10-3, the J call TRBJ2-3; 16 bases are shared with TRBD2. CDR1 is ENHRY, CDR2 SYGVKD, per germline. The CDR3 is 19 amino acids. With 6 bases clipped from V and 3 bases from J, the junction kept 12 bases outside the gene matches. The DNA of the CDR3 is TGTGCCATCAGCTTTACACCCGGGACTAGCGGGGGGGGGACAGATACGCAGTATTTT. Residues: CAISFTPGTSGGGTDTQYF.

This clone is a singleton in its sample. This chain connects TRBV6-5 to TRBJ2-1; 9 bases are a match to TRBD2. Germline V gene lookup returns CDR1 MNHEY and CDR2 SVGAGI. This CDR3 has 14 residues. The ends lost 8 bases at V and 8 bases at J; junction bases unmatched: 10. This chain's CDR3 is CASCRAGGGYEQFF. The DNA for the CDR3 is TGTGCCAGCTGCAGGGCGGGAGGGGGTTATGAGCAGTTCTTC.

V usage is TRBV6-1 and J usage is TRBJ1-5; unclear D gene. V lost 5 bases and J lost 4, with 6 bases in between. The CDR3 has 12 residues. Germline loops: CDR1 MNHNS, CDR2 SASEGT. CDR3 sequence (DNA): TGTGCCAGCAGTCCCCTTAATCAGCCCCAGCATTTT. This gives the protein CASSPLNQPQHF.

The rearrangement joins TRBV30 to TRBJ2-1, with 9 bases lining up with TRBD2. The CDR3 consists of 16 residues. With 0 bases clipped from V and 3 bases from J, the junction kept 6 bases outside the gene matches. From germline, CDR1 is GTSNPN and CDR2 SVGIG (reference sequence). The CDR3 nucleotides are TGTGCCTGGAGTGTAGCGGGAGGAAACATCTACAATGAGCAGTTCTTC. This gives the protein CAWSVAGGNIYNEQFF.

The rearrangement links TRBV9 to TRBJ1-1; 7 positions match TRBD1. V trimming: 5 bases; J trimming: 4 bases; junction bases outside the gene matches: 11. The CDR3 spans 15 residues. CDR1 and CDR2 from the germline V gene are SGDLS and YYNGEE. CDR3 bases: TGTGCCAGCAGTCGGGGGGGAGGGGGCGGCACTGAAGCTTTCTTT. Translated: CASSRGGGGGTEAFF.

This clone was found a few times. This could be a read error, since a much larger clone is one nucleotide away. The chain employs TRBV19 and TRBJ2-4, with D possibly TRBD1 on 5 matching bases. Trimming took 8 bases from V and 9 from J, leaving 14 bases between them. The germline CDR1 and CDR2 sequences are LNHDA and SQIVND (reference sequence). The CDR3 length is 12 residues. For the CDR3, the DNA is TGTGCCAGTTGGTTTGGCCAGGGCATTCAGTACTTC. It yields the protein CASWFGQGIQYF.

This chain uses TRBV30 with TRBJ2-6; D gene unclear. This CDR3 comprises 15 residues. The germline V gene encodes CDR1 GTSNPN and CDR2 SVGIG (reference sequence). Trimming cost V 0 bases and J 0 bases, with 6 bases left between them. The CDR3 nucleotides are TGTGCCTGGAGTGTCCTCAGCTCTGGGGCCAACGTCCTGACTTTC. It codes for CAWSVLSSGANVLTF.

This clone appeared a few times. The J gene is TRBJ1-2, the V gene TRBV5-1; D is possibly TRBD1 (5 bases). The CDR3 length is 15 residues. V lost 0 bases to trimming and J lost 4 bases, with 13 bases between them. The germline CDR1 and CDR2 sequences are SGHRS and YFSETQ. CDR3 loop: CASSLEGILLYGYTF. The CDR3 coding sequence is TGCGCCAGCAGCTTGGAGGGGATTCTACTCTATGGCTACACCTTC.

J is TRBJ2-7 and V is TRBV11-1, with a weak D call TRBD1 (6 bases). Per germline, CDR1 SGHAT and CDR2 FQDESV (reference sequence). The V gene lost 7 bases and the J gene lost 0 bases, with 13 bases spanning the gap. This CDR3 contains 14 residues. The CDR3 sequence is CASTSDRSSYEQYF. The CDR3, as DNA: TGTGCCAGCACCTCAGACAGGAGCTCCTACGAGCAGTACTTC.

This clone has a handful of counts. V usage is TRBV29-1 and J usage is TRBJ2-3, with 7 nucleotides matching TRBD2. The CDR3 consists of 15 residues. V lost 6 bases, J lost 0 bases, and 9 bases stayed unmatched. CDR1 is SQVTM, CDR2 ANQGSEA, per germline. The CDR3: CSVTRESSSTDTQYF. For the CDR3, the DNA is TGCAGCGTGACGCGGGAGTCTAGTAGCACAGATACGCAGTATTTT.

This sequence joins TRBV19 and TRBJ2-4, with TRBD1 matching over 7 bases. Germline CDR1 is LNHDA and CDR2 is SQIVND (reference sequence). The CDR3 loop spans 15 amino acids. J lost 0 bases, V lost 4 bases, and 3 bases had no gene match. The CDR3 loop reads CASSSQGVAKNIQYF. CDR3 DNA sequence: TGTGCCAGTAGTAGTCAGGGGGTAGCCAAAAACATTCAGTACTTC.

This clone was seen more than once but under ten times. In nucleotides, the CDR3 is TGTGCCAGCAGTCTCCGGGATGGTTCCGCCTACGAGCAGTACTTC. This translates into CASSLRDGSAYEQYF. J is TRBJ2-7 and V is TRBV2; TRBD2 might be the D (5 bases). CDR1 and CDR2 (germline): SNHLY, FYNNEI. Trimming cost V 5 bases and J 2 bases, with 16 bases left between them. The CDR3 contains 15 residues.

This clone was detected a few times. This rearrangement joins TRBV27 to TRBJ2-7; 9 bases are shared with TRBD2. This CDR3 has 15 amino acids. Trimming cost V 2 bases and J 4 bases; bases outside gene matches: 6. Germline-derived CDR1 and CDR2 are MNHEY and SMNVEV (reference sequence). In DNA form, the CDR3 reads TGTGCCAGCAGTTTAAGGGCGGGGGGGGTTTACGAGCAGTACTTC. Translated: CASSLRAGGVYEQYF.

This clone was recorded a few times. The rearrangement uses TRBV9 and TRBJ1-2; D is undetermined. V gave up 1 base and J gave up 8 bases, with 18 bases separating them. This CDR3 region has 15 residues. Germline lookup yields CDR1 SGDLS and CDR2 YYNGEE. For the CDR3, the DNA is TGTGCCAGCAGCGTACAACGGGAACTCACCTACGGCTACACCTTC. Translated: CASSVQRELTYGYTF.